This is a list of T cell receptor beta chains from one sample in a study of cytomegalovirus exposure and HLA in healthy donors. The data were produced by immunoSEQ multiplex PCR, yet TCRdb's version contains in-frame clones alone and is incomplete. This sample yields over 150,000 clones, of which roughly four fifths are seen a single time; about 4.5% belongs to the top ten. Sequenced input: PBMCs. The receptors were sampled from a man in his forties or fifties in good health and CMV-seronegative. Both conserved end residues are part of each CDR3. D genes are given only for firm matches. A row's size may be missing; if present it is once, few, many or a size class.

V gene: TRBV11-3; D gene: TRBD1; clone size: -; J gene: TRBJ1-5; CDR3 protein: CASSLLRDREDQPQHF; CDR3 DNA: TGTGCCAGCAGCCTCCTGCGGGACAGAGAAGATCAGCCCCAGCATTTT
V gene: TRBV4-1; D gene: TRBD1; clone size: -; J gene: TRBJ2-1; CDR3 protein: CASSQSSTGGYEQFF; CDR3 DNA: TGCGCCAGCAGCCAGAGTTCGACAGGGGGTTATGAGCAGTTCTTC
V gene: TRBV7-9; D gene: TRBD1; clone size: -; J gene: TRBJ2-2; CDR3 protein: CASSFDRGGTGELFF; CDR3 DNA: TGTGCCAGCAGCTTTGACAGGGGGGGAACCGGGGAGCTGTTTTTT
V gene: TRBV27; D gene: TRBD1; clone size: once; J gene: TRBJ1-2; CDR3 protein: CASSLESGQGNGYTF; CDR3 DNA: TGTGCCAGCAGTTTAGAGTCGGGACAGGGGAACGGCTACACCTTC
V gene: TRBV10-1; D gene: -; clone size: -; J gene: TRBJ2-2; CDR3 protein: CASSLGTKNTGELFF; CDR3 DNA: TGCGCCAGCAGTCTCGGGACAAAGAACACCGGGGAGCTGTTTTTT
V gene: TRBV6-5; D gene: TRBD1; clone size: -; J gene: TRBJ1-2; CDR3 protein: CASTWTGGAYGYTF; CDR3 DNA: TGTGCCAGCACCTGGACAGGGGGCGCGTATGGCTACACCTTC
V gene: TRBV5-4; D gene: -; clone size: -; J gene: TRBJ2-1; CDR3 protein: CASSWGLVGASYNEQFF; CDR3 DNA: TGTGCCAGCAGCTGGGGCCTGGTTGGGGCCTCCTACAATGAGCAGTTCTTC
V gene: TRBV6-1; D gene: -; clone size: -; J gene: TRBJ2-5; CDR3 protein: CASKGGGKTQYF; CDR3 DNA: TGTGCCAGCAAAGGGGGGGGTAAGACCCAGTACTTC
V gene: TRBV27; D gene: TRBD1; clone size: -; J gene: TRBJ1-2; CDR3 protein: CASSSGTGVNGYTF; CDR3 DNA: TGTGCCAGCAGTTCCGGGACAGGGGTAAATGGCTACACCTTC
V gene: TRBV6-1; D gene: TRBD1; clone size: -; J gene: TRBJ2-1; CDR3 protein: CASSGTGYNEQFF; CDR3 DNA: TGTGCCAGCTCAGGGACAGGTTACAATGAGCAGTTCTTC
V gene: TRBV7-3; D gene: -; clone size: -; J gene: TRBJ2-1; CDR3 protein: CASSMIQGNEQFF; CDR3 DNA: TGTGCCAGCAGCATGATACAGGGAAATGAGCAGTTCTTC
V gene: TRBV4-2; D gene: TRBD2; clone size: -; J gene: TRBJ2-3; CDR3 protein: CASSQVGASGAGGDTQYF; CDR3 DNA: TGTGCCAGCAGCCAAGTAGGGGCTAGCGGGGCGGGCGGAGATACGCAGTATTTT
V gene: TRBV25-1; D gene: -; clone size: -; J gene: TRBJ1-1; CDR3 protein: CASSAGNTEAFF; CDR3 DNA: TGTGCCAGCAGTGCAGGGAACACTGAAGCTTTCTTT
V gene: TRBV5-1; D gene: -; clone size: -; J gene: TRBJ2-5; CDR3 protein: CASSLWPEETQYF; CDR3 DNA: TGCGCCAGCAGCTTGTGGCCAGAAGAGACCCAGTACTTC
V gene: TRBV10-1; D gene: TRBD1; clone size: -; J gene: TRBJ2-7; CDR3 protein: CASSEGQGVYEQYF; CDR3 DNA: TGCGCCAGCAGTGAGGGACAGGGGGTCTACGAGCAGTACTTC
V gene: TRBV16; D gene: -; clone size: few; J gene: TRBJ1-1; CDR3 protein: CASSQSTRGEAFF; CDR3 DNA: TGTGCCAGCAGCCAATCGACTCGGGGAGAGGCTTTCTTT
V gene: TRBV6-5; D gene: -; clone size: -; J gene: TRBJ2-5; CDR3 protein: CASSYSTGKETQYF; CDR3 DNA: TGTGCCAGCAGTTACTCGACAGGAAAAGAGACCCAGTACTTC
V gene: TRBV9; D gene: TRBD1; clone size: -; J gene: TRBJ1-6; CDR3 protein: CASSVLGTGGSPLHF; CDR3 DNA: TGTGCCAGCAGCGTTTTGGGGACAGGAGGTTCACCCCTCCACTTT
V gene: TRBV6-6; D gene: TRBD1; clone size: -; J gene: TRBJ2-7; CDR3 protein: CASSPGQGTYEQYF; CDR3 DNA: TGTGCCAGCAGTCCGGGACAGGGTACCTACGAGCAGTACTTC
V gene: TRBV5-6; D gene: -; clone size: -; J gene: TRBJ2-4; CDR3 protein: CASSLGLGAYGKNIQYF; CDR3 DNA: TGTGCCAGCAGCTTGGGTTTGGGGGCGTATGGCAAAAACATTCAGTACTTC
V gene: TRBV19; D gene: TRBD2; clone size: -; J gene: TRBJ2-3; CDR3 protein: CAIGTSDRLGTQYF; CDR3 DNA: TGTGCCATAGGGACTAGCGACCGGCTTGGGACGCAGTATTTT
V gene: TRBV6-5; D gene: -; clone size: -; J gene: TRBJ1-2; CDR3 protein: CASISAGAPHGYTF; CDR3 DNA: TGTGCCAGCATCTCGGCGGGGGCCCCTCATGGCTACACCTTC
V gene: TRBV19; D gene: TRBD1; clone size: -; J gene: TRBJ2-2; CDR3 protein: CASSGTGGLLTGELFF; CDR3 DNA: TGTGCCAGTAGTGGGACAGGGGGCCTACTCACCGGGGAGCTGTTTTTT
V gene: TRBV21-1; D gene: -; clone size: few; J gene: TRBJ2-1; CDR3 protein: CASSHDRGPYNEQFF; CDR3 DNA: TGTGCCAGCAGCCATGACAGGGGGCCCTACAATGAGCAGTTCTTC
V gene: TRBV4-2; D gene: -; clone size: -; J gene: TRBJ2-1; CDR3 protein: CASSQGKGLGNEQFF; CDR3 DNA: TGTGCCAGCAGCCAAGGCAAGGGGCTTGGAAATGAGCAGTTCTTC
V gene: TRBV2; D gene: TRBD2; clone size: -; J gene: TRBJ2-7; CDR3 protein: CASSASTTSGDSYEQYF; CDR3 DNA: TGTGCCAGCAGTGCTTCTACAACTAGCGGTGATTCCTACGAGCAGTACTTC
V gene: TRBV6-5; D gene: -; clone size: -; J gene: TRBJ1-1; CDR3 protein: CASSYFQRANTEAFF; CDR3 DNA: TGTGCCAGCAGTTACTTTCAGCGAGCGAACACTGAAGCTTTCTTT
V gene: TRBV7-3; D gene: TRBD2; clone size: -; J gene: TRBJ2-3; CDR3 protein: CASPFGNSSGAAGTQYF; CDR3 DNA: TGTGCCAGCCCCTTTGGGAATTCTAGCGGGGCAGCGGGTACGCAGTATTTT
V gene: TRBV28; D gene: -; clone size: few; J gene: TRBJ2-5; CDR3 protein: CASYPSAQGKETQYF; CDR3 DNA: TGTGCCAGCTACCCCTCAGCCCAGGGAAAAGAGACCCAGTACTTC
V gene: TRBV2; D gene: -; clone size: -; J gene: TRBJ1-2; CDR3 protein: CASSGTDTNYGYTF; CDR3 DNA: TGTGCCAGCAGTGGGACAGATACTAACTATGGCTACACCTTC
V gene: TRBV2; D gene: -; clone size: -; J gene: TRBJ1-5; CDR3 protein: CASSEALQGRKDF; CDR3 DNA: TGTGCCAGCAGTGAAGCGCTTCAGGGCAGGAAGGATTTT
V gene: TRBV9; D gene: -; clone size: -; J gene: TRBJ1-6; CDR3 protein: CASSEDRLHSPLHF; CDR3 DNA: TGTGCCAGCAGCGAAGACAGGCTACATTCACCCCTCCACTTT
V gene: TRBV7-2; D gene: TRBD2; clone size: -; J gene: TRBJ2-1; CDR3 protein: CASSLWISGGNEQFF; CDR3 DNA: TGTGCCAGCAGCTTATGGATTAGCGGGGGCAATGAGCAGTTCTTC
V gene: TRBV6-5; D gene: TRBD1; clone size: once; J gene: TRBJ2-7; CDR3 protein: CASSNGQGAPKQYF; CDR3 DNA: TGTGCCAGCAGTAACGGACAGGGGGCGCCTAAGCAGTACTTC
V gene: TRBV4-1; D gene: TRBD1; clone size: -; J gene: TRBJ2-3; CDR3 protein: CASSQDRGKLTDTQYF; CDR3 DNA: TGCGCCAGCAGCCAAGACAGGGGGAAGCTCACAGATACGCAGTATTTT
V gene: TRBV28; D gene: TRBD2; clone size: -; J gene: TRBJ2-5; CDR3 protein: CASRAMRGSQETQYF; CDR3 DNA: TGTGCCAGCAGAGCAATGCGGGGGTCCCAAGAGACCCAGTACTTC
V gene: TRBV15; D gene: TRBD2; clone size: -; J gene: TRBJ2-3; CDR3 protein: CATRLAGGSTDTQYF; CDR3 DNA: TGTGCCACGAGACTAGCGGGGGGAAGCACAGATACGCAGTATTTT
V gene: TRBV19; D gene: TRBD1; clone size: once; J gene: TRBJ2-3; CDR3 protein: CASTAPWTGTDTQYF; CDR3 DNA: TGTGCCAGTACCGCACCCTGGACAGGAACAGATACGCAGTATTTT
V gene: TRBV27; D gene: TRBD1; clone size: few; J gene: TRBJ2-7; CDR3 protein: CASSSRFRDRGSGGEQYF; CDR3 DNA: TGTGCCAGCAGTTCCCGATTCCGGGACAGGGGTAGCGGTGGGGAGCAGTACTTC
V gene: TRBV5-1; D gene: TRBD1; clone size: -; J gene: TRBJ2-3; CDR3 protein: CASSEGAATDTQYF; CDR3 DNA: TGCGCCAGCAGCGAGGGGGCAGCGACAGATACGCAGTATTTT
V gene: TRBV11-3; D gene: -; clone size: -; J gene: TRBJ2-6; CDR3 protein: CASSPGAGANVLTF; CDR3 DNA: TGTGCCAGCAGCCCGGGGGCTGGGGCCAACGTCCTGACTTTC
V gene: TRBV4-1; D gene: TRBD1; clone size: -; J gene: TRBJ1-5; CDR3 protein: CASSQDRGRGMRQPQHF; CDR3 DNA: TGCGCCAGCAGCCAAGATCGTGGCAGGGGGATGCGGCAGCCCCAGCATTTT
V gene: TRBV29-1; D gene: -; clone size: few; J gene: TRBJ2-3; CDR3 protein: CSADRVTDTQYF; CDR3 DNA: TGCAGCGCTGATCGTGTTACAGATACGCAGTATTTT
V gene: TRBV19; D gene: -; clone size: -; J gene: TRBJ2-2; CDR3 protein: CASSIPAVRNTGELFF; CDR3 DNA: TGTGCCAGTAGTATACCGGCGGTTAGGAACACCGGGGAGCTGTTTTTT
V gene: TRBV7-9; D gene: -; clone size: -; J gene: TRBJ1-2; CDR3 protein: CASSLQGTDGYTF; CDR3 DNA: TGTGCCAGCAGCTTACAGGGGACGGATGGCTACACCTTC
V gene: TRBV7-9; D gene: -; clone size: -; J gene: TRBJ2-2; CDR3 protein: CASSLEAVLNTGELFF; CDR3 DNA: TGTGCCAGCAGCTTAGAAGCGGTCTTGAACACCGGGGAGCTGTTTTTT
V gene: TRBV2; D gene: -; clone size: few; J gene: TRBJ1-2; CDR3 protein: CASTAGDGYTF; CDR3 DNA: TGTGCCAGCACTGCAGGGGATGGCTACACCTTC
V gene: TRBV9; D gene: -; clone size: -; J gene: TRBJ2-2; CDR3 protein: CASSGENTGELFF; CDR3 DNA: TGTGCCAGCAGCGGAGAAAACACCGGGGAGCTGTTTTTT
V gene: TRBV5-6; D gene: TRBD1; clone size: once; J gene: TRBJ2-7; CDR3 protein: CASSMGADRAPYEQYF; CDR3 DNA: TGTGCCAGCAGCATGGGGGCCGACAGGGCCCCCTACGAGCAGTACTTC
V gene: TRBV2; D gene: TRBD1; clone size: -; J gene: TRBJ1-4; CDR3 protein: CASRELFSGQANEKLFF; CDR3 DNA: TGTGCCAGCAGGGAACTGTTCTCCGGACAGGCGAATGAAAAACTGTTTTTT